This T cell receptor beta chain was retrieved from a study of shared clonotypes between healthy human individuals. Study information: Donors had three CD4 naive, three CD4 memory, two CD8 naive and one CD8 memory plate apiece. Notes on the study in general: Memory subsets generally showed smaller estimated richness than naive subsets did. When compared with the clonotypes that were shared by all four sorted-subset donors, the non-shared clonotypes turned out to have lower generation probabilities. Clonotypes that were shared across a handful of donors made up around 5% of naive CD4 clonotypes.

Naive CD8 isolation took CD45RO-negative cells positively selected for CCR7 and excluded terminally differentiated effector memory CD45RA+ cells. Clones were sequenced by immunoSEQ multiplex PCR, and TCRdb holds only the in-frame ones, with some missing. Of under 850,000 clones listed, 80% to 95% are singletons. Trimming left V 2 bases short and J 6 bases short, with 9 bases between. The CDR3 contains 13 residues. CDR1 LNHDA and CDR2 SQIVND come from the germline V gene (reference sequence). Remarks on this clone: The antigen is undetermined.

The chain is built from TRBV19 and TRBJ2-3; tentative D call: TRBD2 (5 bases). This TCR derives from a man younger than 40 in good health. The sample comprised naive CD8+ T cells sorted from blood. The CDR3 loop reads CASSILLADTQYF. CDR3 DNA sequence: TGTGCCAGTAGTATACTTTTAGCGGATACGCAGTATTTT.